This record concerns one T cell receptor (beta chain) sequence. What it binds is unknown. The libraries of TRB cDNA were constructed through 5' RACE using UMI labels. TCRdb processed the 5' RACE reads again and assigns one entry to each CDR3 protein, with no DNA. This sample contains 130,000 or so distinct CDR3 sequences. This sample was taken from a study of CXCR3-negative and CXCR3-positive naive CD8 T cells. Germline V gene lookup returns CDR1 SQVTM and CDR2 ANQGSEA. The CDR3 is made up of 13 amino acids. Study-level findings and limits: Greater hydrophobicity was found in TRB CDR3s of CXCR3-positive naive cells than of CXCR3-negative naive cells.

The sequenced sample consisted of naive CXCR3+ CD8+ T cells from blood. The subset here: CD45RO-CCR7+CD27+CD95- naive CD8+ T cells expressing CXCR3 (TNR3+). J is TRBJ2-1 and V is TRBV29-1; TCRdb's D gene call, TRBD1, goes unchecked for lack of DNA. The clonotype originates from a human donor in good health. Some clones in this sample may be carry-over from other donors' samples. This CDR3 reads CSVHGRRGDEQFF.